The subject of this entry is one T cell receptor (beta chain). Its antigen is currently unknown. The data are from a study of vaccination effects on CD4 cells after COVID-19. Whole-study results and caveats: Limitations: small convalescent group and missing early post-infection timepoints. Clonal contraction was marked in infection- and vaccine-induced clones late after vaccination.

The CDR3 spans 18 residues. Germline CDR1 SGDLS, CDR2 YYNGEE. J lost 0 bases, V lost 0 bases, and 11 bases had no gene match. The ViraFEST assay expanded antigen-specific CD4+ T cells with viral peptide pools before sequencing. Culture lasted about ten days before CD4+ T cell isolation. Their SARS-CoV-2 infection, verified by PCR, occurred between March and December 2020. PBMC cultures contained two million cells per well, approximately 9.2 IU/ml IL-2 and around 9.9 ug/ml peptides. Cells had half their medium changed to IL-2 medium on days 3 and 7. Only in-frame clones appear in the TCRdb table, and some are missing; sequencing was by immunoSEQ multiplex PCR. The sample contains some 40,000 clones, approximately 70% of which appear only once.

The sequenced sample was CD4+ T cells from PBMCs cultured with a peptide pool, obtained before COVID-19 vaccination. V and J are TRBV9 and TRBJ2-5, with 7 nucleotides matching TRBD2. The receptor comes from a human donor who had a prior SARS-CoV-2 infection. CDR3 amino acids: CASSVGLALSAHQETQYF. DNA for the CDR3: TGTGCCAGCAGCGTAGGACTAGCCCTTTCCGCCCACCAAGAGACCCAGTACTTC.